One and the same sample provided the 17 T cell receptor beta chains below, sequenced in a study of T cell repertoires in cytomegalovirus infection. TCRdb re-analysed the reads in MiXCR, keeping a single row per CDR3 protein. The repertoire holds under 100,000 distinct CDR3 sequences, with about 3.8% as singletons. The material sequenced was PBMCs. These TCRs come from a human donor in good health (CMV status not recorded). Some clones in this sample may be carry-over from other donors' samples.

This clonotype was seen many times. The chain has TRBV30 and TRBJ1-2; TRBD1 aligns across 8 bases. The CDR3 runs 14 residues. V lost 2 bases to trimming and J lost 4 bases; unmatched junction nucleotides: 6. Germline V gene sequence: CDR1 GTSNPN, CDR2 SVGIG (reference sequence). The CDR3 here is CAWSTPGQVYGYTF. The CDR3 nucleotides read TGTGCCTGGAGTACCCCGGGACAGGTCTATGGCTACACCTTC.

This clonotype was detected many times. The chain combines TRBV20-1 with TRBJ1-2; possibly TRBD1 for D (5 bases). Germline V gene lookup returns CDR1 DFQATT and CDR2 SNEGSKA (reference sequence). The CDR3 consists of 15 residues. Deletions cut 0 bases from V and 5 bases from J, with 16 bases between. DNA of the CDR3: TGCAGTGCTAGAGATTCAACCAGGGCCGCTTATGGCTACACCTTC. It is translated as CSARDSTRAAYGYTF.

The J gene is TRBJ2-7, the V gene TRBV7-8; 7 bases align to TRBD1. Germline V gene data show CDR1 as SGHVS and CDR2 as FQNEAQ. With V trimmed by 9 bases and J by 13 bases, 27 bases remained unmatched. The CDR3 runs to 16 residues. CDR3 sequence (DNA): TGTGCCAGAAGCACCTTTCAGGGGGTAAGCTCCTACGAGCCTTACTTC. Protein sequence: CARSTFQGVSSYEPYF.

This clonotype was observed at least ten times. This chain joins TRBV28 and TRBJ2-2; D not resolved. Trimming pared 1 base from V and 9 bases from J, leaving 12 bases between. The CDR3 is 14 residues long. CDR1 and CDR2 from the germline V gene are MDHEN and SYDVKM. The CDR3 reads CASSLSGPDRELFF. The CDR3 DNA reads as TGTGCCAGCAGTTTATCAGGACCCGACCGGGAGCTGTTTTTT.

This clonotype was seen repeatedly, ten times or more. The chain recombines TRBV4-1 with TRBJ1-2, with 11 bases aligning to TRBD1. Unmatched junction bases numbered 1, after V lost 3 bases and J lost 4 bases. The CDR3 length is 14 residues. Germline V lookup: CDR1 MGHRA, CDR2 YSYEKL. This CDR3 is CASSQDRGPYGYTF. The DNA of the CDR3 is TGCGCCAGCAGCCAGGACAGGGGGCCCTATGGCTACACCTTC.

The table lists this clonotype with many counts. The CDR3 DNA follows: TGTGCCAGCGGGAGGACGGAACAGTTCTTC. It is translated as CASGRTEQFF. J is TRBJ2-1 and V is TRBV7-2; D perhaps matches TRBD2 (6 bases). Between the trimmed V and J ends, which lost 8 bases and 13 bases, there was a span of 12 bases. Germline CDR1 reads SGHTA; CDR2 reads FQGNSA. The CDR3 has 10 residues.

The table lists this clonotype with many counts. The V call is TRBV20-1, the J call TRBJ2-3; 9 bases agree with TRBD2. The ends lost 3 bases at V and 5 bases at J; junction bases unmatched: 6. In germline, CDR1 is DFQATT, CDR2 SNEGSKA (reference sequence). CDR3 length: 14 residues. DNA for the CDR3: TGCAGTGCTAGGGCTAGCGGGGTTCAAGATACGCAGTATTTT. Amino acid sequence: CSARASGVQDTQYF.

Ten or more counts support this clonotype. The chain couples TRBV4-3 to TRBJ1-3; perhaps TRBD1 as D (6 bases). CDR1 and CDR2 (germline): LGHNA, YSLEER. This CDR3 comprises 17 residues. V was clipped by 0 bases and J by 4 bases, with 16 bases between them. CDR3 in amino acids: CASSQDARGTYGNTIYF. CDR3 coding DNA: TGCGCCAGCAGCCAAGATGCAAGAGGGACATACGGAAACACCATATATTTT.

This clonotype has ten or more counts. This chain connects TRBV28 to TRBJ2-7; no clear D. CDR3 length: 15 amino acids. V was pared by 5 bases and J by 1 base, with 15 bases between. The germline V gene has CDR1 MDHEN and CDR2 SYDVKM. The CDR3 coding sequence is TGTGCCAGCAGTCCCGCTACGACGGAGTCCTACGAGCAGTACTTC. Protein sequence: CASSPATTESYEQYF.

This clonotype was observed at least ten times. This chain joins TRBV29-1 and TRBJ1-5, with D perhaps matching TRBD1 (5 bases). Germline values: CDR1 SQVTM, CDR2 ANQGSEA. V shed 5 bases and J shed 6 bases, with 17 bases lying between them. CDR3 size: 14 residues. The CDR3 nucleotides read TGCAGCGTTTCCAGAGACGGGAGGGGTCAGCCCCAGCATTTT. This gives the protein CSVSRDGRGQPQHF.

This clonotype came up many times. CDR3 sequence (DNA): TGTGCCAGCAGCTTAAGTTGGACAGGGCTAAACTATGGCTACACCTTC. Translated: CASSLSWTGLNYGYTF. The chain has TRBV7-2 and TRBJ1-2; 8 bases fit TRBD1. Germline CDR1 is SGHTA and CDR2 is FQGNSA. The CDR3 has 16 amino acids. J gave up 2 bases and V 2 bases, and 7 bases lay outside the gene matches.

This clonotype was seen at least ten times. The rearrangement uses TRBV2 and TRBJ2-2, with 11 positions matching TRBD1. CDR1 and CDR2 from the germline V gene are SNHLY and FYNNEI. The junction had 4 bases not matched to a gene; V was cut back by 6 bases and J by 4 bases. CDR3 length: 15 amino acids. CDR3: CASRSGTGGTGELFF. CDR3 coding DNA: TGTGCCAGCAGATCCGGGACAGGGGGCACCGGGGAGCTGTTTTTT.

This clonotype was seen many times. The CDR3 nucleotides are TGTGCCAGCAGTCCCTCCGGCAGCGGGGGGTACAATGAGCAGTTCTTC. This sequence encodes CASSPSGSGGYNEQFF. This sequence joins TRBV27 and TRBJ2-1; 9 bases map to TRBD2. Unmatched junction bases numbered 9, after V lost 5 bases and J lost 4 bases. The germline V gene has CDR1 MNHEY and CDR2 SMNVEV (reference sequence). There are 16 residues in the CDR3.

V usage is TRBV20-1 and J usage is TRBJ1-1; D remains ambiguous. The V gene lost 4 bases and the J gene lost 5 bases, with 20 bases spanning the gap. In germline, CDR1 is DFQATT, CDR2 SNEGSKA (reference sequence). This CDR3 comprises 15 residues. CDR3 sequence (DNA): TGCAGTGCTAATAAACCCGGTCTGAGGAAGACTGAAGCTTTCTTT. Translation: CSANKPGLRKTEAFF.

In this sample, this clonotype turned up many times. This chain links TRBV19 with TRBJ1-4; D uncertain. Germline V gene data show CDR1 as LNHDA and CDR2 as SQIVND (reference sequence). Between the trimmed V and J ends, which lost 9 bases and 5 bases, there was a span of 16 bases. The CDR3 covers 14 residues. In DNA form, the CDR3 reads TGTGCCAGCACCAAGACATGGCCAAATGAAAAACTGTTTTTT. The encoded protein is CASTKTWPNEKLFF. The full variable domain, completed using reference TRBV19 and TRBJ1-4, is DGGITQSPKYLFRKEGQNVTLSCEQNLNHDAMYWYRQDPGQGLRLIYYSQIVNDFQKGDIAEGYSVSREKKESFPLTVTSAQKNPTAFYLCASTKTWPNEKLFFGSGTQLSVL.

This clonotype was seen many times. The chain couples TRBV11-2 to TRBJ2-1, with 9 bases fitting TRBD1. CDR1 and CDR2 (germline): SGHAT, FQNNGV. The ends lost 1 base at V and 3 bases at J; junction bases unmatched: 4. This CDR3 has 16 residues. The CDR3 sequence: CASSLVRQGVYNEQFF. For the CDR3, the DNA is TGTGCCAGCAGCTTAGTCAGACAGGGGGTCTACAATGAGCAGTTCTTC. The full variable domain, completed using reference TRBV11-2 and TRBJ2-1, is EAGVAQSPRYKIIEKRQSVAFWCNPISGHATLYWYQQILGQGPKLLIQFQNNGVVDDSQLPKDRFSAERLKGVDSTLKIQPAKLEDSAVYLCASSLVRQGVYNEQFFGPGTRLTVL.

This clonotype was seen many times. This chain links TRBV7-8 with TRBJ1-1, with 7 bases that match TRBD1. Trimming removed 5 bases from V and 3 bases from J; junction bases left unmatched: 9. The CDR3 sequence is 15 residues long. Germline assignment: CDR1 SGHVS and CDR2 FQNEAQ. In DNA form, the CDR3 reads TGTGCCAGCAGCGAACAGGGGATGGGGGACACTGAAGCTTTCTTT. Protein: CASSEQGMGDTEAFF.